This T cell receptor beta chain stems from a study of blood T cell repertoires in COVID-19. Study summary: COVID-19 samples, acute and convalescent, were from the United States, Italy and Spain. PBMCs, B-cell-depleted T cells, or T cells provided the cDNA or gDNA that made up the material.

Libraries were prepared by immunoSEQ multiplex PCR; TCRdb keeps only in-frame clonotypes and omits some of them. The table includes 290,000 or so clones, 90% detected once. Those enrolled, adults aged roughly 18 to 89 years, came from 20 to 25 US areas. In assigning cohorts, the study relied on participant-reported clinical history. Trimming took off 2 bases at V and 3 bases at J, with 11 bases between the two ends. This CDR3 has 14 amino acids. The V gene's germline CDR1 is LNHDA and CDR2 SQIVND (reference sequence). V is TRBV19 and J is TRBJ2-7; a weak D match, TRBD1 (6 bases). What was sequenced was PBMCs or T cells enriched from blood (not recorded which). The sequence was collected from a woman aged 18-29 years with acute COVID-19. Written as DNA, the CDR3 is TGTGCCAGTAGTATAAGGGGGAGCCTCTACGAGCAGTACTTC. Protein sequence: CASSIRGSLYEQYF.